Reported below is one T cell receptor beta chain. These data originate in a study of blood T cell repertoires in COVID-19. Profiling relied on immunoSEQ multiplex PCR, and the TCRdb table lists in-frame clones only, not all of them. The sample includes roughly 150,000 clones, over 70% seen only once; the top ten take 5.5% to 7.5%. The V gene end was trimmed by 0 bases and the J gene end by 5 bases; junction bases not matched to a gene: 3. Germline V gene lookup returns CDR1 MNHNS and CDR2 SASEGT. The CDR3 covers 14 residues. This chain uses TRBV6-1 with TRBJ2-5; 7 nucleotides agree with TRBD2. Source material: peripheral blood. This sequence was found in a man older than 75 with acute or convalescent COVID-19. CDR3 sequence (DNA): TGTGCCAGCAGTGAAGCGTCCGGGAGGGAGACCCAGTACTTC. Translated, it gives CASSEASGRETQYF.